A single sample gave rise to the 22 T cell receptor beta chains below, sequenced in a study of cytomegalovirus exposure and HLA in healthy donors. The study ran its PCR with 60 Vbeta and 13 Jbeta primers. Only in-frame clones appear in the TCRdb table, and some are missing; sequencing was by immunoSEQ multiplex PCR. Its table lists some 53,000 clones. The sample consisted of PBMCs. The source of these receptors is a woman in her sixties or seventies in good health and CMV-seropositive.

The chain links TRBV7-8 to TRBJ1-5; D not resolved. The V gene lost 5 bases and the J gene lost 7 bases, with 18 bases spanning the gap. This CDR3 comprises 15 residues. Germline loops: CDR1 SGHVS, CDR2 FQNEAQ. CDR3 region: CASSPVVEGYQPQHF. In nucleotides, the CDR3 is TGTGCCAGCAGCCCGGTTGTCGAGGGTTACCAGCCCCAGCATTTT.

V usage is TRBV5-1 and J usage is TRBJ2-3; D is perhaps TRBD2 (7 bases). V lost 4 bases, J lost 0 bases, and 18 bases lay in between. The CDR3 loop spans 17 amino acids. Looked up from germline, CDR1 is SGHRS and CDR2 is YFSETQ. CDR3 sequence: CASSAMGRGASTDTQYF. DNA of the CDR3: TGCGCCAGCAGCGCCATGGGCCGGGGGGCAAGCACAGATACGCAGTATTTT.

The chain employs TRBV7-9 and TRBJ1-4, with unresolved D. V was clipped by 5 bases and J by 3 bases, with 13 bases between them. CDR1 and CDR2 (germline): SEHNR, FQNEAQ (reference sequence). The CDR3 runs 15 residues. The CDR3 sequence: CASSPSRGSNEKLFF. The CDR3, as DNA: TGTGCCAGCAGCCCCTCCCGGGGATCTAATGAAAAACTGTTTTTT. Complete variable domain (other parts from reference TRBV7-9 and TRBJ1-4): DTGVSQNPRHKITKRGQNVTFRCDPISEHNRLYWYRQTLGQGPEFLTYFQNEAQLEKSRLLSDRFSAERPKGSFSTLEIQRTEQGDSAMYLCASSPSRGSNEKLFFGSGTQLSVL.

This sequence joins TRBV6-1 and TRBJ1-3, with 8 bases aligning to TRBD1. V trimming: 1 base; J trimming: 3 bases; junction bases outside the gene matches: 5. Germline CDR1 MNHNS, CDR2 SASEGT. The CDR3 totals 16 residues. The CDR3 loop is CASSEDPGGRGNTIYF. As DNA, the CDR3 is TGTGCCAGCAGTGAAGATCCAGGGGGCCGTGGAAACACCATATATTTT.

The CDR3 bases are TGTGCCAGCAGTACGGTCGACTCTGGGGCTTTCTTT. It encodes CASSTVDSGAFF. The gene calls are TRBV6-5 and TRBJ1-1; D remains ambiguous. V was pared by 5 bases and J by 11 bases, with 15 bases between. From germline, CDR1 is MNHEY and CDR2 SVGAGI. The CDR3 has 12 residues.

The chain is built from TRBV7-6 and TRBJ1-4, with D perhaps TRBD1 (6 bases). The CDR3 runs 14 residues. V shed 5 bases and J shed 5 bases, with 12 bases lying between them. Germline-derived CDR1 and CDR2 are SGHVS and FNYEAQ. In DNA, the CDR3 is TGTGCCAGCAGCCGGACAGTCATAAATGAAAAACTGTTTTTT. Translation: CASSRTVINEKLFF. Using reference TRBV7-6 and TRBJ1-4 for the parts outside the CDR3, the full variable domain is GAGVSQSPRYKVTKRGQDVALRCDPISGHVSLYWYRQALGQGPEFLTYFNYEAQQDKSGLPNDRFSAERPEGSISTLTIQRTEQRDSAMYRCASSRTVINEKLFFGSGTQLSVL.

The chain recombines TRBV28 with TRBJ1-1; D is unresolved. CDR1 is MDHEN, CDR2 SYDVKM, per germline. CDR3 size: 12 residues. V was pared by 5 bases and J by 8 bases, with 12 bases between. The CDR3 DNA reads TGTGCCAGCAGTCTCCAACGCGGGGAAGCTTTCTTT. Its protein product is CASSLQRGEAFF.

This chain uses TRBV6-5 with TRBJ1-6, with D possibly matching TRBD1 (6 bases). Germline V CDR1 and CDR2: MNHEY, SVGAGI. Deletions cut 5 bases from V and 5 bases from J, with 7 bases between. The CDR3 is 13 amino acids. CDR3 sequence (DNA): TGTGCCAGCAGTGGACAGAATAATTCACCCCTCCACTTT. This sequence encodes CASSGQNNSPLHF.

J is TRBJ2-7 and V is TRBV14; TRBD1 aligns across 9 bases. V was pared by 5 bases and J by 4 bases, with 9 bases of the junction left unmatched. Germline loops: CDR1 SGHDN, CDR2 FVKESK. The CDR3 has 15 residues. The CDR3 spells CASSRPGQGEYEQYF. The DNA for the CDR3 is TGTGCCAGCAGCAGACCGGGACAGGGTGAATACGAGCAGTACTTC.

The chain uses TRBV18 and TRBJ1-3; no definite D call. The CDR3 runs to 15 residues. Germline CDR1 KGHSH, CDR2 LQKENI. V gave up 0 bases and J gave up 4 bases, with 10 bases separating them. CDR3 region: CASSPPETGGNTIYF. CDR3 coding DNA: TGTGCCAGCTCACCACCGGAGACGGGAGGAAACACCATATATTTT.

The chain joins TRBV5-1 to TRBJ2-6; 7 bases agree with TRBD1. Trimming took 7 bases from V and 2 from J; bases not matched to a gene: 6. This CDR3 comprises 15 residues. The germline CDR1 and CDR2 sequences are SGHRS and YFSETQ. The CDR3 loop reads CASYRQGAGANVLTF. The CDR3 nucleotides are TGCGCCAGCTACCGTCAGGGGGCTGGGGCCAACGTCCTGACTTTC.

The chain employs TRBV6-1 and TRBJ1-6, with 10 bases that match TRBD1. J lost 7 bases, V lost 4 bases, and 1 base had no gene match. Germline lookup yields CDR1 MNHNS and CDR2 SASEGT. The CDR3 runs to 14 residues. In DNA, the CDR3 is TGTGCCAGCAGTGCGGGACAGGGGAATTCACCCCTCCACTTT. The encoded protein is CASSAGQGNSPLHF.

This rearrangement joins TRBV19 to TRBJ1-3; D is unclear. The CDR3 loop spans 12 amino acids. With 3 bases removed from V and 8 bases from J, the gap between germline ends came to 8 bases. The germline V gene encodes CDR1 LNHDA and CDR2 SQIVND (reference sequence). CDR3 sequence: CASSIGGDTIYF. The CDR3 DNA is TGTGCCAGTAGTATTGGCGGGGACACCATATATTTT. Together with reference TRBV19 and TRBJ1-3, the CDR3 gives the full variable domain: DGGITQSPKYLFRKEGQNVTLSCEQNLNHDAMYWYRQDPGQGLRLIYYSQIVNDFQKGDIAEGYSVSREKKESFPLTVTSAQKNPTAFYLCASSIGGDTIYFGEGSWLTVV.

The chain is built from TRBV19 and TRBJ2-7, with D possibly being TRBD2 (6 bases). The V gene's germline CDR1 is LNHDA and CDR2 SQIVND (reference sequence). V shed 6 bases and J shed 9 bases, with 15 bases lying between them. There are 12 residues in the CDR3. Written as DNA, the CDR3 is TGTGCCAGTAGCCCCTCGGGCGGGGCGCAGTACTTC. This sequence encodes CASSPSGGAQYF.

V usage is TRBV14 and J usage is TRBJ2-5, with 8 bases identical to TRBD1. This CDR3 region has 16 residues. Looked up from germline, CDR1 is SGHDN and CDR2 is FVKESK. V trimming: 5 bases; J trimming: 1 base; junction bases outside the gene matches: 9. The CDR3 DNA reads TGTGCCAGCAGCATGCCGGGACAGGCGTTCCAAGAGACCCAGTACTTC. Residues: CASSMPGQAFQETQYF.

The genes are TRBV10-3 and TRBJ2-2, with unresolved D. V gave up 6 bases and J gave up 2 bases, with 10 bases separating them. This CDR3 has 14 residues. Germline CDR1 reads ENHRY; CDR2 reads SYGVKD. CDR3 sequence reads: CAIRQTENTGELFF. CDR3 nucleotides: TGTGCCATCAGGCAAACAGAAAACACCGGGGAGCTGTTTTTT.

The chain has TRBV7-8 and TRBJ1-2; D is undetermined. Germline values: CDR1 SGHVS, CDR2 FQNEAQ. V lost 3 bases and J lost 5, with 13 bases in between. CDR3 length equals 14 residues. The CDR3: CASSFDGSLYGYTF. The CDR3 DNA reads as TGTGCCAGCAGCTTTGACGGGTCTCTTTATGGCTACACCTTC.

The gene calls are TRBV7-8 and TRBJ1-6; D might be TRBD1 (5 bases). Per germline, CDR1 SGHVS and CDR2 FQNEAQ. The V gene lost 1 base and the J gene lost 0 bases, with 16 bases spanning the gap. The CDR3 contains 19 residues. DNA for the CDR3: TGTGCCAGCAGCTTAGTTTTTGTCGGGGGGAGCTCCTATAATTCACCCCTCCACTTT. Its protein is CASSLVFVGGSSYNSPLHF.

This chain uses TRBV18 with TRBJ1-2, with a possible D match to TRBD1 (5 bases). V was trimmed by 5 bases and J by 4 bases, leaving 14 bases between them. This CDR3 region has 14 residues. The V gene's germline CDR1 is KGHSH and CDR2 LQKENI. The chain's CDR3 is CASSSPGRPYGYTF. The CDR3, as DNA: TGTGCCAGCTCATCTCCAGGGCGACCCTATGGCTACACCTTC.

DNA of the CDR3: TGTGCCAGTAGTATAGACTTACAGGGTAGGGGTGAGCCCCAGCATTTT. This sequence encodes CASSIDLQGRGEPQHF. This chain uses TRBV19 with TRBJ1-5, with D perhaps TRBD1 (6 bases). V was pared by 0 bases and J by 8 bases, with 17 bases between. CDR3 length: 16 residues. The germline CDR1 and CDR2 sequences are LNHDA and SQIVND (reference sequence). The full variable domain, in which reference TRBV19 and TRBJ1-5 provide the parts outside the CDR3, is DGGITQSPKYLFRKEGQNVTLSCEQNLNHDAMYWYRQDPGQGLRLIYYSQIVNDFQKGDIAEGYSVSREKKESFPLTVTSAQKNPTAFYLCASSIDLQGRGEPQHFGDGTRLSIL.

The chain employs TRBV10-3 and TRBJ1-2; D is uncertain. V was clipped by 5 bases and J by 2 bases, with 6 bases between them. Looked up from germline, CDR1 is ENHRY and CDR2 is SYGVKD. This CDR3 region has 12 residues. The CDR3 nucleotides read TGTGCCATCAGTCCACAGAACTATGGCTACACCTTC. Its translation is CAISPQNYGYTF.

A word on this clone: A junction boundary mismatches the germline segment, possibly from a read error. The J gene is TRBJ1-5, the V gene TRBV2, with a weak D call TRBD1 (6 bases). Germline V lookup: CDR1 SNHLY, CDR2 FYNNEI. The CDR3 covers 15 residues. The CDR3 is CASSAGYRENQHQHF. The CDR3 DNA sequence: TGTGCCAGCAGTGCCGGGTACAGGGAAAATCAGCACCAGCATTTT.